The 12 T cell receptor beta chains given below trace back to one sample, sequenced in a study of T cell responses to AZD1222 COVID-19 vaccine. Method: immunoSEQ multiplex PCR; TCRdb's copy keeps in-frame clones and lacks some. The sample carries around 100,000 clones, 90% to 95% recorded once. The sample here was peripheral blood, taken on day 0 of AZD1222 vaccination. These receptors all come from an adult in good health.

V usage is TRBV6-5 and J usage is TRBJ2-4; maybe TRBD1 (6 bases). V was trimmed by 7 bases and J by 2 bases, leaving 12 bases between them. CDR3 length: 14 residues. Germline V CDR1 and CDR2: MNHEY, SVGAGI. Here the CDR3 DNA reads TGTGCCAGCACTTTACAGGGCTCCAAAAACATTCAGTACTTC. Protein sequence: CASTLQGSKNIQYF.

This clone showed up just once. The chain carries TRBV21-1 and TRBJ2-7. TRBV21-1 represents a pseudogene. There are 16 residues in the CDR3. The CDR3 is CARVGPEYSGAKEQYF. In nucleotides, the CDR3 is TGTGCCAGAGTTGGCCCAGAATATTCGGGGGCCAAAGAGCAGTACTTC.

The DNA of the CDR3 is TGTGCCAGCAGCTTGGGGGGGGATGGCTCACCCCTCCACTTT. This sequence encodes CASSLGGDGSPLHF. The gene calls are TRBV5-4 and TRBJ1-6; a possible D gene is TRBD1 (5 bases). The length of the CDR3 is 14 residues. CDR1 is SGHNT, CDR2 YYREEE, per germline (reference sequence). V dropped 0 bases and J dropped 10 bases, with 11 bases sitting between them.

J is TRBJ1-1 and V is TRBV5-1, with D hard to call. CDR1 and CDR2 from the germline V gene are SGHRS and YFSETQ. V dropped 0 bases and J dropped 3 bases, with 12 bases sitting between them. This CDR3 contains 15 residues. CDR3 protein: CASSLGGVGDTEAFF. CDR3 in DNA: TGCGCCAGCAGCTTGGGCGGGGTCGGTGACACTGAAGCTTTCTTT.

Regarding this clone: Additional DNA sequences in this sample encode the identical CDR3. The CDR3 DNA reads as TGTGCCAGCTCACCACCGGGACAGACCTACGAGCAGTACTTC. Translating gives CASSPPGQTYEQYF. V and J are TRBV18 and TRBJ2-7; 7 bases map to TRBD1. Germline assignment: CDR1 KGHSH and CDR2 LQKENI. The CDR3 runs to 14 residues. V shed 0 bases and J 2 bases; nucleotides not matched to a gene: 1.

The CDR3 sequence: CSVEESSYEQYF. DNA for the CDR3: TGCAGCGTTGAGGAGAGCTCCTACGAGCAGTACTTC. The V and J genes are TRBV29-1 and TRBJ2-7, with no clear D. The CDR3 is made up of 12 amino acids. V lost 3 bases and J lost 0, with 6 bases in between. Germline loops: CDR1 SQVTM, CDR2 ANQGSEA.

The gene calls are TRBV18 and TRBJ2-7, with 8 bases aligning to TRBD2. Germline V lookup: CDR1 KGHSH, CDR2 LQKENI. V lost 5 bases to trimming and J lost 0 bases; unmatched junction nucleotides: 3. The CDR3 spans 14 residues. The CDR3 coding sequence is TGTGCCAGCTCATGGACTAGCCGCTCCTACGAGCAGTACTTC. This codes for CASSWTSRSYEQYF.

This chain links TRBV5-1 with TRBJ1-5, with unresolved D. The CDR3 is 14 amino acids. Germline CDR1 and CDR2: SGHRS and YFSETQ. V was shortened by 0 bases and J by 4 bases, with 8 bases between the two germline ends. The CDR3 loop reads CASSLASGNQPQHF. The CDR3 coding sequence is TGCGCCAGCAGCTTGGCCTCGGGTAATCAGCCCCAGCATTTT.

This chain links TRBV5-8 with TRBJ2-7; the D gene is possibly TRBD1 (7 bases). V was cut by 4 bases and J by 4 bases, with 18 bases left in between. CDR1 and CDR2 from the germline V gene are SGHTS and YDEGEE. The CDR3 sequence is 15 residues long. CDR3: CASSHRQGGLYEQYF. The CDR3 region has the DNA TGTGCCAGCAGCCATCGGCAGGGGGGATTATACGAGCAGTACTTC.

The rearrangement uses TRBV5-1 and TRBJ2-3, with 8 nucleotides matching TRBD2. Trimming at V came to 4 bases and at J to 1 base, leaving 11 bases not matched to a gene. The length of the CDR3 is 17 residues. Per germline, CDR1 SGHRS and CDR2 YFSETQ. The CDR3 loop is CASSETRTSPGTDTQYF. CDR3 in DNA: TGCGCCAGCAGCGAGACTCGGACTAGCCCCGGCACAGATACGCAGTATTTT.

V and J are TRBV5-6 and TRBJ1-6, with a tentative D call TRBD1 (5 bases). Trimming took off 3 bases at V and 4 bases at J, with 11 bases between the two ends. CDR3 size: 15 residues. Germline assignment: CDR1 SGHDT and CDR2 YYEEEE. This CDR3 is CASSWGPDYNSPLHF. Here the CDR3 DNA reads TGTGCCAGCAGCTGGGGACCGGATTATAATTCACCCCTCCACTTT.

This chain links TRBV5-1 with TRBJ1-3; weak D call: TRBD1 (6 bases). The ends were cut back, 0 bases at V and 2 bases at J, with 9 bases in the middle. The CDR3 spans 15 residues. CDR1 SGHRS and CDR2 YFSETQ come from the germline V gene. The CDR3 here is CASSLAGGPGNTIYF. CDR3 sequence (DNA): TGCGCCAGCAGCTTGGCCGGGGGCCCTGGAAACACCATATATTTT.